This T cell receptor (beta chain) was captured in a study of beta chain features in type 1 diabetes. Overall study findings and caveats: The study found fewer insertions and more deletions at VDJ junctions in type 1 diabetes patients. Across all four CD4+ subsets, people with type 1 diabetes showed modestly shorter TCRB CDR3s.

V lost 0 bases to trimming and J lost 8 bases, with 7 bases between them. This CDR3 contains 11 residues. The germline CDR1 and CDR2 sequences are DFQATT and SNEGSKA (reference sequence). This clone was detected a few times. The antigen is undetermined. Additional DNA sequences in this sample encode the identical CDR3. On average, the one heparinised blood draw given by each donor was around 120 mL. CD45RO/CCR7/CD25/CD127/CD95/CD27 sorting isolated CD4+ naive, central memory, regulatory and stem cell-like memory cells. Every isolated RNA sample was fully reverse transcribed, so sequencing captured expressed TCRB transcripts. Profiled with immunoSEQ multiplex PCR; TCRdb holds only in-frame clones, not every one. This repertoire shows roughly 340,000 clones, roughly 14% found once; its top ten account for roughly 0.016%.

The TCR originated in a woman aged 18-35 years with type 1 diabetes. The specimen sequenced was naive CD4+ T cells from blood. The V call is TRBV20-1, the J call TRBJ1-2, with D possibly TRBD1 on 6 matching bases. The CDR3 nucleotides are TGCAGTGCTAGAGATAGGGGGGGCTACACCTTC. Amino acids: CSARDRGGYTF.